This entry is about one TCR beta chain. Its target is not known. Trimming left V 5 bases short and J 6 bases short, with 18 bases between. The CDR3 is 15 residues long. Germline CDR1 reads SEHNR; CDR2 reads FQNEAQ (reference sequence). The study ran its PCR with 60 Vbeta and 13 Jbeta primers. TCRdb's table, derived via immunoSEQ multiplex PCR, lists solely in-frame clones and lacks some. The repertoire includes under 200,000 clones, almost 85% of them detected once, and 0.38% sits in the top ten. These data belong to a study of cytomegalovirus exposure and HLA in healthy donors. Regarding the study as a whole: Roughly uniform sequencing depth across donors was assumed, possibly incorrectly. Generally TCR sequences proved uncommon, though certain public TCRs appeared in numerous donors.

The sequencing sample was made of PBMCs. V is TRBV7-9 and J is TRBJ2-3, with TRBD1 as a possible D gene (6 bases). The TCR was taken from a boy aged 2 to 9 in good health and CMV-seronegative. As DNA, the CDR3 is TGTGCCAGCAGCCGAGGGGGTCGACAAGCGGATACGCAGTATTTT. Translated, it gives CASSRGGRQADTQYF.